This TCR beta chain was identified during a study of T-cell memory formation after mild COVID-19. Whole-study results and caveats: A balance of CD4 and CD8 characterized clones contracting day 15 to 85, whereas later expanders leaned CD4+.

Germline trimming cut 4 bases from V and 3 bases from J; bases unmatched to any gene: 6. The CDR3 totals 16 residues. Germline V lookup: CDR1 SEHNR, CDR2 FQNEAQ (reference sequence). Worth noting for this clonotype: Its antigen remains unknown.

TCRdb re-called the 5' RACE reads through MiXCR, storing one row per CDR3 protein. The data show 350,000 to 550,000 distinct CDR3 sequences, under 20% seen once. V usage is TRBV7-9 and J usage is TRBJ2-2; 9 nucleotides align to TRBD1. This sequence originates from a young man who had mild COVID-19 (a few samples of this study predate the infection). Cell type and time point are not known. The sequenced sample was PBMCs or a T cell subset sorted from them (not recorded which). CDR3 coding DNA: TGTGCCAGCAGCTCGTTAAGACAGGGGGACACCGGGGAGCTGTTTTTT. Translation gives CASSSLRQGDTGELFF.